The source of this T cell receptor (beta chain) is a study of cytomegalovirus exposure and HLA in healthy donors. This CDR3 has 16 amino acids. Trimming at V came to 10 bases and at J to 2 bases, leaving 9 bases not matched to a gene. Germline V gives CDR1 SNHLY, CDR2 FYNNEI. It was with 60 Vbeta and 13 Jbeta primers that the PCR ran. Data came from immunoSEQ multiplex PCR; TCRdb stores just in-frame clones and leaves some out. The data show about 140,000 clones, with roughly 80% seen just once and around 1.5% held by the top ten. The TCR comes from a female donor in good health and CMV-seronegative. The chain has TRBV2 and TRBJ2-6; TRBD1 agrees at 9 bases. The sequencing input was PBMCs. The CDR3 loop reads CATSRDRATGANVLTF. The CDR3 DNA follows: TGTGCCACTTCCCGGGACAGGGCTACTGGGGCCAACGTCCTGACTTTC.